The clone carrying this TCR beta chain was recorded a few times. This specimen comes from a study of blood T cell repertoires in COVID-19. Study-wide context: There were acute and convalescent COVID-19 samples, and they came from the United States, Italy and Spain.

The method was immunoSEQ multiplex PCR; TCRdb's version includes in-frame clones alone and lacks a portion of them. The sample yields 300,000 to 400,000 clones, more than 75% seen once. The sequencing input was peripheral blood. This sequence originates from a woman aged 55 to 70 with COVID-19, enrolled during active disease.

The CDR3, as DNA: TGTGCCAGCAGCTCGACAGGGGATAATTCACCCCTCCACTTT. Its translation: CASSSTGDNSPLHF. The chain links TRBV7-9 to TRBJ1-6; 8 bases are shared with TRBD1. In germline, CDR1 is SEHNR, CDR2 FQNEAQ (reference sequence). The CDR3 is made up of 14 amino acids. The V segment lost 4 bases and the J segment 5 bases; nucleotides outside the gene matches: 1.